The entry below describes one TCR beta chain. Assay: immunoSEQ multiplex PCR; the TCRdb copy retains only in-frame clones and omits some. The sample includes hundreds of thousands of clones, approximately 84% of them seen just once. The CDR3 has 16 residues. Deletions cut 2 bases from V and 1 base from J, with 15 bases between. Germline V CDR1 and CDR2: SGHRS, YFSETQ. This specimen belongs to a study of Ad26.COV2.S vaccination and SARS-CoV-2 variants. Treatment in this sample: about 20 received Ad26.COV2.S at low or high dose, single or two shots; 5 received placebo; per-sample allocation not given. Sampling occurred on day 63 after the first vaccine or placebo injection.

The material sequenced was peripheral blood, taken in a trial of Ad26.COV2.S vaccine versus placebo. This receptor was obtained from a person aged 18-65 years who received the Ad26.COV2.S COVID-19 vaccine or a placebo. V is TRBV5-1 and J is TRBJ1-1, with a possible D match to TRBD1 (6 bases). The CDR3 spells CASSFGGLSGNTEAFF. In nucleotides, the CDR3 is TGCGCCAGCAGCTTTGGGGGGCTCAGCGGGAACACTGAAGCTTTCTTT.